The 12 T cell receptor beta chains given below trace back to one sample, sequenced in a study of beta chain features in type 1 diabetes. Expressed TCRB transcripts were sequenced because the entire RNA isolate underwent reverse transcription. Here immunoSEQ multiplex PCR was the method, and the copy in TCRdb shows in-frame clones only, minus some. The sample has tens of thousands of clones, under 35% seen once. Sequencing was carried out using stem cell memory CD4+ T cells from blood. Receptor source: a woman in her late teens or twenties in good health.

This chain links TRBV4-1 with TRBJ2-5; 8 positions match TRBD2. After removal of 4 bases from V and 5 bases from J, the junction contained 9 bases not matched to a gene. The CDR3 runs to 15 residues. Germline V gene data show CDR1 as MGHRA and CDR2 as YSYEKL. CDR3 bases: TGCGCCAGCAGCCCAGCGGGAGTCGGGATCGAGACCCAGTACTTC. Protein sequence: CASSPAGVGIETQYF.

V is TRBV5-4 and J is TRBJ2-1; no clear D gene. The V end was cut by 4 bases, the J end by 5 bases, with 13 bases between. CDR1 and CDR2 from the germline V gene are SGHNT and YYREEE (reference sequence). CDR3 length: 14 residues. Here the CDR3 DNA reads TGTGCCAGCAGCCCTGGAGCCGCTAACAATGAGCAGTTCTTC. Amino acid sequence: CASSPGAANNEQFF.

This clone was counted a few times. V gene TRBV6-6 combines with J gene TRBJ2-5; D ambiguous. V lost 7 bases to trimming and J lost 1 base, with 10 bases between them. The CDR3 runs to 13 residues. Germline-derived CDR1 and CDR2 are MNHNY and SVGAGI (reference sequence). The CDR3 sequence is CASKESSQETQYF. The DNA of the CDR3 is TGTGCCAGCAAGGAGAGCAGCCAAGAGACCCAGTACTTC.

The CDR3, as DNA: TGTGCCAGCAGCGCGGGACAGGGAAACACCATATATTTT. Protein: CASSAGQGNTIYF. This chain connects TRBV7-6 to TRBJ1-3, with 7 bases identical to TRBD1. Germline lookup yields CDR1 SGHVS and CDR2 FNYEAQ. The CDR3 covers 13 residues. V lost 5 bases to trimming and J lost 4 bases; unmatched junction nucleotides: 2.

This clone was counted a few times. This sequence joins TRBV7-2 and TRBJ1-2; D unresolved. The CDR3 length is 13 residues. Germline V CDR1 and CDR2: SGHTA, FQGNSA. Trimming pared 4 bases from V and 0 bases from J, leaving 6 bases between. The CDR3 sequence: CASSSGTNYGYTF. The CDR3 region has the DNA TGTGCCAGCAGCTCGGGAACTAACTATGGCTACACCTTC.

This chain joins TRBV5-1 and TRBJ2-3, with 9 bases aligning to TRBD2. This CDR3 region has 16 residues. Germline V CDR1 and CDR2: SGHRS, YFSETQ. J was trimmed by 5 bases and V by 0 bases; bases with no gene match: 7. CDR3: CASSLVAGGPGDTQYF. The CDR3 DNA reads TGCGCCAGCAGCTTGGTCGCGGGGGGGCCGGGAGATACGCAGTATTTT.

The J gene is TRBJ2-7, the V gene TRBV27; 7 bases are shared with TRBD1. Unmatched junction bases numbered 10, after V lost 5 bases and J lost 0 bases. CDR3 length: 16 residues. Germline CDR1 and CDR2: MNHEY and SMNVEV (reference sequence). Written as DNA, the CDR3 is TGTGCCAGCAGTGGTACTACCGGGACAGACTCCTACGAGCAGTACTTC. Residues: CASSGTTGTDSYEQYF.

In this sample, this clone turned up a few times. This rearrangement joins TRBV29-1 to TRBJ2-5; TRBD1 matches at 7 bases. Matching the DNA end better, TRBJ2-7 makes the J call doubtful. Germline CDR1 is SQVTM and CDR2 is ANQGSEA. The CDR3 extends over 13 amino acids. The CDR3 DNA follows: TGCAGCGTTTTGGGACAGTACTCCTACGAGCAGTACTTC. It codes for CSVLGQYSYEQYF.

V is TRBV4-3 and J is TRBJ1-1; 7 bases agree with TRBD1. The CDR3 sequence is 15 residues long. With 4 bases clipped from V and 5 bases from J, the junction kept 10 bases outside the gene matches. Germline values: CDR1 LGHNA, CDR2 YSLEER. CDR3 DNA: TGCGCCAGCAGCCGCCGACAGGGATATGGAACTGAAGCTTTCTTT. Translating it yields CASSRRQGYGTEAFF.

The table lists this clone with a count of one. The chain combines TRBV30 with TRBJ1-4; TRBD1 might be the D (5 bases). The CDR3 sequence is 18 residues long. V was cut by 3 bases and J by 4 bases, with 24 bases left in between. Germline values: CDR1 GTSNPN, CDR2 SVGIG (reference sequence). CDR3 amino acids: CAWSPWRGPLSLNEKLFF. The CDR3 DNA reads TGTGCCTGGAGCCCCTGGAGGGGACCCCTTAGCCTTAATGAAAAACTGTTTTTT. The full variable domain, completed using reference TRBV30 and TRBJ1-4, is SQTIHQWPATLVQPVGSPLSLECTVEGTSNPNLYWYRQAAGRGLQLLFYSVGIGQISSEVPQNLSASRPQDRQFILSSKKLLLSDSGFYLCAWSPWRGPLSLNEKLFFGSGTQLSVL.

This clone was seen at least ten times. The chain carries TRBV5-4 and TRBJ1-1; D gene ambiguous. The V end lost 3 bases, the J end lost 2 bases, and 8 bases lay between the germline ends. CDR3 length: 13 residues. The germline gives CDR1 SGHNT, CDR2 YYREEE (reference sequence). The CDR3 bases are TGTGCCAGCAGCTCCAATACTAACACTGAAGCTTTCTTT. As protein: CASSSNTNTEAFF.

Only a few counts were recorded for this clone. This CDR3 reads CASSPDNRDQPQHF. The DNA of the CDR3 is TGTGCCAGCTCCCCGGACAATAGGGATCAGCCCCAGCATTTT. V and J are TRBV18 and TRBJ1-5, with D possibly TRBD1 on 5 matching bases. The CDR3 length is 14 residues. The germline V gene encodes CDR1 KGHSH and CDR2 LQKENI. V dropped 6 bases and J dropped 5 bases, with 14 bases sitting between them.